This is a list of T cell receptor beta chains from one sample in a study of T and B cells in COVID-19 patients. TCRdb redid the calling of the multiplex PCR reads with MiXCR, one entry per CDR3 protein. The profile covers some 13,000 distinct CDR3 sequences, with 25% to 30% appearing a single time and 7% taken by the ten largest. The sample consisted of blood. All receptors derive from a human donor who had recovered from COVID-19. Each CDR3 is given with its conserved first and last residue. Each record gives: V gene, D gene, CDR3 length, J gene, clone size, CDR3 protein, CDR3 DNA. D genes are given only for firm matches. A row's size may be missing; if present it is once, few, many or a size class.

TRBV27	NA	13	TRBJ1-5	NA	CATRGRLIEPQHF	TGTGCTACCAGGGGAAGGTTAATTGAGCCCCAGCATTTT
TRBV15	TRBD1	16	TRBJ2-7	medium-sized	CATSTPDRGQSYEQYF	TGTGCCACCAGCACCCCGGACAGGGGGCAATCCTACGAGCAGTACTTC
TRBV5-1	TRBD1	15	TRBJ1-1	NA	CASSLDGQGNTEAFF	TGCGCCAGCAGCTTGGATGGACAGGGGAACACTGAAGCTTTCTTT
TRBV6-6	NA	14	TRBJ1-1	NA	CASSLNKACGEAFF	TGTGCCAGCAGCTTAAACAAGGCTTGCGGTGAAGCTTTCTTT
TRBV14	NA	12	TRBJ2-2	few	CASSQHTGELFF	TGTGCCAGCAGCCAGCACACCGGGGAGCTGTTTTTT
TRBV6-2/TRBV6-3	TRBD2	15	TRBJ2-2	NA	CASRLAGAGTGELFF	TGTGCCAGCCGACTAGCGGGAGCAGGTACCGGGGAGCTGTTTTTT
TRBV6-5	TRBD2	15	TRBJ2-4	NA	CASSYASGRRNIQYF	TGTGCCAGCAGTTACGCCAGCGGGAGGCGGAACATTCAGTACTTC
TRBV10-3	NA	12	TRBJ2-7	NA	CAISEPSDEQYF	TGTGCCATCAGTGAGCCCAGTGACGAGCAGTACTTC
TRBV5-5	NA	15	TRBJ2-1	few	CASSQGGLRSNEQFF	TGTGCCAGCAGCCAAGGGGGACTTCGTAGCAATGAGCAGTTCTTC
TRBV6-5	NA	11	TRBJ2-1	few	CASKTVAEQFF	TGTGCCTCGAAGACGGTGGCTGAGCAGTTCTTC
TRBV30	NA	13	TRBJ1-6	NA	CAWTTEGSSPLHF	TGTGCCTGGACGACAGAGGGATCTTCACCCCTCCACTTT
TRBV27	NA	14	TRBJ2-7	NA	CASSPGTTAYEQYF	TGTGCCAGCAGCCCCGGGACAACAGCCTACGAGCAGTACTTC
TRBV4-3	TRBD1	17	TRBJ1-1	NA	CASSQDVGRGAGTEAFF	TGCGCCAGCAGCCAAGATGTGGGCAGGGGGGCTGGCACTGAAGCTTTCTTT
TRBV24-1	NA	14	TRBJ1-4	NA	CATSASSTNEKLFF	TGTGCCACCAGTGCCAGCTCAACTAATGAAAAACTGTTTTTT
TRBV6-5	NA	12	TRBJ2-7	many	CASSFDSYEQYF	TGTGCCAGCAGTTTCGACTCCTACGAGCAGTACTTC
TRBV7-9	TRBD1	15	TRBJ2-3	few	CASSGRGPSTDTQYF	TGTGCCAGCAGCGGCAGGGGGCCAAGCACAGATACGCAGTATTTT
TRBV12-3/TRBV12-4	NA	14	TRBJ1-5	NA	CASSLGQIGQPQHF	TGTGCCAGCAGTTTAGGGCAAATTGGGCAGCCCCAGCATTTT
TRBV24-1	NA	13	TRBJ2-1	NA	CATSAGSPNEQFF	TGTGCCACCAGTGCAGGGAGCCCCAATGAGCAGTTCTTC